These T cell receptor beta chains were read from a single sample in a study of long-term antiretroviral therapy in people with HIV. This table comes from immunoSEQ multiplex PCR, and its TCRdb copy is limited to in-frame clones, with some not included. The data show about 24,000 clones, roughly 82% seen once. The sample was unsorted PBMCs, taken about 6.1 years after starting antiretroviral therapy. All receptors come from a man between 25 and 39 years old with HIV. CDR3s include the opening cysteine and the closing phenylalanine or tryptophan. A D gene is named only where the DNA matches it firmly. Size is stated for part of the rows, as once, few or many counts, or as a class when the clone is expanded.

j_gene | abundance | d_gene | v_gene | CDR3aa | CDR3nt
TRBJ2-7 | few | TRBD2 | TRBV9 | CASSPRPLAGGLFHEQYF | TGTGCCAGCAGCCCCCGTCCCTTAGCGGGAGGGCTTTTCCACGAGCAGTACTTC
TRBJ2-3 | once | TRBD2 | TRBV7-2 | CASSLGGLAGGNTQYF | TGTGCCAGCAGCTTGGGAGGACTAGCGGGGGGGAATACGCAGTATTTT
TRBJ2-3 | - | - | TRBV7-9 | CASSPLAGQSDTQYF | TGTGCCAGCAGCCCCCTGGCGGGCCAGTCGGATACGCAGTATTTT
TRBJ2-3 | - | TRBD2 | TRBV5-6 | CASSLAGGIYDTQYF | TGTGCCAGCAGTTTAGCGGGAGGTATTTATGATACGCAGTATTTT
TRBJ1-2 | - | - | TRBV6-4 | CASSDSGKRGYTF | TGTGCCAGCAGTGACTCCGGGAAGCGTGGCTACACCTTC
TRBJ2-3 | - | - | TRBV2 | CASRRGTAIADTQYF | TGTGCCAGCAGGAGAGGGACCGCGATCGCAGATACGCAGTATTTT
TRBJ2-7 | - | TRBD1 | TRBV28 | CASSLADRVPYEQYF | TGTGCCAGCAGTTTGGCAGACAGGGTCCCCTACGAGCAGTACTTC
TRBJ2-7 | - | TRBD2 | TRBV6-5 | CASTTGGAREQYF | TGTGCCAGCACCACGGGGGGGGCCCGCGAGCAGTACTTC
TRBJ1-5 | - | - | TRBV6-5 | CASSFDRNQPQHF | TGTGCCAGCAGTTTTGACAGGAATCAGCCCCAGCATTTT
TRBJ1-4 | large | - | TRBV25-1 | CASSDSPREKLFF | TGTGCCAGCAGTGACTCCCCGAGGGAAAAACTGTTTTTT
TRBJ2-1 | - | - | TRBV7-3 | CASSTPRLDSRGSYNEQFF | TGTGCCAGCAGCACCCCTCGACTAGACTCCAGAGGCTCCTACAATGAGCAGTTCTTC
TRBJ1-1 | - | TRBD1 | TRBV6-5 | CASSNTQGVRTEAFF | TGTGCCAGCAGTAACACCCAGGGGGTTCGCACTGAAGCTTTCTTT
TRBJ1-2 | - | - | TRBV7-3 | CASSLEHPIVFHYGYTF | TGTGCCAGCAGTTTAGAGCATCCGATAGTTTTTCACTATGGCTACACCTTC
TRBJ1-6 | few | - | TRBV2 | CASSDSSYSSYNSPLHF | TGTGCCAGCAGTGATAGCTCCTACAGCTCCTATAATTCACCCCTCCACTTT
TRBJ1-3 | - | - | TRBV2 | CASSEKVGSGNTIYF | TGTGCCAGCAGTGAAAAAGTTGGGTCTGGAAACACCATATATTTT
TRBJ2-7 | - | TRBD2 | TRBV28 | CASSPERAGGTYEQYF | TGTGCCAGCAGTCCCGAGAGGGCGGGGGGGACCTACGAGCAGTACTTC
TRBJ2-3 | - | - | TRBV6-6 | CASRGVTDTQYF | TGTGCCAGCAGAGGGGTTACAGATACGCAGTATTTT
TRBJ1-5 | - | - | TRBV27 | CASRAFGRGVGQPQHF | TGTGCCAGCAGAGCGTTTGGCCGGGGGGTCGGTCAGCCCCAGCATTTT
TRBJ1-2 | medium-sized | - | TRBV10-3 | CAISESRGVLYGYTF | TGTGCCATCAGTGAGTCGAGGGGCGTCCTCTATGGCTACACCTTC
TRBJ2-3 | - | - | TRBV5-3 | CARRRGESTDTQYF | TGTGCCAGAAGAAGAGGGGAGAGCACAGATACGCAGTATTTT
TRBJ2-3 | few | - | TRBV11-2 | CASSLGARTGTDTQYF | TGTGCCAGCAGCTTAGGGGCCCGGACTGGCACAGATACGCAGTATTTT
TRBJ1-1 | - | - | TRBV4-3 | CASSQFPAGKMNTEAFF | TGCGCCAGCAGCCAGTTCCCCGCGGGCAAAATGAACACTGAAGCTTTCTTT
TRBJ2-7 | once | - | TRBV7-9 | CASSLMEWGPEQYF | TGTGCCAGCAGCTTAATGGAATGGGGGCCCGAGCAGTACTTC
TRBJ1-5 | - | TRBD1 | TRBV10-3 | CAISGTGGGEPQHF | TGTGCCATCAGTGGGACAGGGGGCGGCGAGCCCCAGCATTTT
TRBJ2-1 | - | - | TRBV11-2 | CASSASPKQFF | TGTGCCAGCAGCGCTTCGCCGAAGCAGTTCTTC
TRBJ2-7 | - | TRBD2 | TRBV7-2 | CASSLRVTSGRRYEQYF | TGTGCCAGCAGCTTAAGGGTGACTAGCGGGAGACGGTACGAGCAGTACTTC
TRBJ2-3 | - | TRBD2 | TRBV6-4 | CASSDSAGGGGTDTQYF | TGTGCCAGCAGTGACTCAGCGGGAGGAGGGGGTACAGATACGCAGTATTTT
TRBJ1-1 | - | TRBD1 | TRBV6-5 | CASSYRQGARGAFF | TGTGCCAGCAGTTATAGACAGGGGGCGCGGGGAGCTTTCTTT
TRBJ2-6 | - | - | TRBV27 | CASRHRQSGANVLTF | TGTGCCAGCAGACACCGACAGTCTGGGGCCAACGTCCTGACTTTC
TRBJ2-3 | once | - | TRBV7-3 | CASSAEYEETDTQYF | TGTGCCAGCAGCGCCGAATACGAAGAAACAGATACGCAGTATTTT
TRBJ2-5 | - | - | TRBV11-1 | CASSLAVELQETQYF | TGTGCCAGCAGCTTAGCGGTAGAGCTCCAAGAGACCCAGTACTTC